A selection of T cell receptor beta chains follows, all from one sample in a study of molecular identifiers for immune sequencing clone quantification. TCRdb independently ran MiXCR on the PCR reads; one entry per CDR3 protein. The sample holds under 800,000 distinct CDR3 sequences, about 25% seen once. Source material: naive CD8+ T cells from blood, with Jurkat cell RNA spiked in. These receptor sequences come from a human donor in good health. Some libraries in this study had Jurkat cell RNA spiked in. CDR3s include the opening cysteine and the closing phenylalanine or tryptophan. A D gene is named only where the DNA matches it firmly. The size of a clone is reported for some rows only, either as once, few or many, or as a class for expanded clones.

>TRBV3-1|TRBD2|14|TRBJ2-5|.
CAGSRSGVGETQHF
TGTGCCGGCAGCCGTAGCGGGGTGGGTGAGACCCAGCACTTC
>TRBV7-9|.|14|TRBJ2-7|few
CASCSKKGPYEQYF
TGTGCCAGCTGCTCGAAAAAGGGGCCCTACGAGCAGTACTTC
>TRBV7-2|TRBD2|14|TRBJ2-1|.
CASSLVAGAHEQFF
TGTGCCAGCAGCTTGGTAGCGGGGGCACATGAGCAGTTCTTC
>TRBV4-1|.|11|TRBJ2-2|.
CASSQTGKLFF
TGCGCCAGCAGCCAAACCGGGAAGCTGTTTTTT
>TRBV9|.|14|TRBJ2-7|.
CASSPFGESYEQYF
TGTGCCAGCAGCCCGTTTGGGGAAAGTTACGAGCAGTACTTC
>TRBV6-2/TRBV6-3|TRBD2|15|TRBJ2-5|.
CASSLSGALQETQYF
TGTGCCAGCAGTCTTAGCGGGGCGCTACAAGAGACCCAGTACTTC
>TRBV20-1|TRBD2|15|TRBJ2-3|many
CSAIPGGSRTDTQYF
TGCAGTGCTATCCCCGGCGGGAGCCGAACAGATACGCAGTATTTT
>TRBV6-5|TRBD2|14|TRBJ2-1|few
CASSYASGRNEQFF
TGTGCCAGCAGTTACGCTAGCGGGAGGAATGAGCAGTTCTTC
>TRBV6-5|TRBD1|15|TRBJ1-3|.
CASSLGQGVGNTIYF
TGTGCCAGCAGTCTGGGACAGGGGGTAGGAAACACCATATATTTT
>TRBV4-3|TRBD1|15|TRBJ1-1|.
CASSLYDRAGTEAFF
TGCGCCAGCAGCCTTTACGACAGGGCGGGCACTGAAGCTTTCTTT
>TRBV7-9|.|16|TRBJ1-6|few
CASSITGYEVGSPLHF
TGTGCCAGCAGCATTACGGGGTACGAAGTGGGTTCACCCCTCCACTTT
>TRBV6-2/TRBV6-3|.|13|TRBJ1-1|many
CASKVGLNTEAFF
TGTGCCAGCAAGGTCGGCCTGAACACTGAAGCTTTCTTT
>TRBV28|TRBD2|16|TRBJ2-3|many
CASSLLAGVGTDTQYF
TGTGCCAGCAGTCTCCTAGCGGGAGTTGGCACAGATACGCAGTATTTT
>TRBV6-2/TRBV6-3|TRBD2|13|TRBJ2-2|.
CARGLAGTGELFF
TGTGCCAGAGGACTAGCGGGGACCGGGGAGCTGTTTTTT
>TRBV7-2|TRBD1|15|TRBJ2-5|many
CASSQDDRGVRAQYF
TGTGCCAGCAGCCAAGATGACAGGGGCGTAAGGGCCCAGTACTTC
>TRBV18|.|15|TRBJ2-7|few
CASSPGQGPWFEQYF
TGTGCCAGCTCACCAGGGCAGGGGCCTTGGTTCGAGCAGTACTTC
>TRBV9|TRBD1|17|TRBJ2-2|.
CASSVDRRQENTGELFF
TGTGCCAGCAGCGTGGACAGGCGACAGGAGAACACCGGGGAGCTGTTTTTT
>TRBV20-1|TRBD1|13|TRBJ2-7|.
CSAWTGGLYEQYF
TGCAGTGCATGGACAGGGGGACTCTACGAGCAGTACTTC
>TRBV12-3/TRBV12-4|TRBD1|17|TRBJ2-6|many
CASSPGTGEAGANVLTF
TGTGCCAGCAGTCCCGGGACAGGGGAAGCTGGGGCCAACGTCCTGACTTTC
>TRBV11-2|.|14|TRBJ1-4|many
CASSFDRTNEKLFF
TGTGCCAGCAGCTTCGACAGGACCAATGAAAAACTGTTTTTT
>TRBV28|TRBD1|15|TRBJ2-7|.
CASSDPGQGAPVWYF
TGTGCCAGCAGTGACCCGGGACAGGGGGCTCCGGTTTGGTACTTC
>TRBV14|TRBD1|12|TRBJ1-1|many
CASSRDSSEAFF
TGTGCCAGCAGCCGGGACAGTTCTGAAGCTTTCTTT
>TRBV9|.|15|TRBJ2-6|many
CASSVAVSGANVLTF
TGTGCCAGCAGCGTAGCTGTCTCTGGGGCCAACGTCCTGACTTTC
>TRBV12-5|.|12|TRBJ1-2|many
CASGLPGYGYTF
TGTGCTAGTGGTTTGCCAGGCTATGGCTACACCTTC
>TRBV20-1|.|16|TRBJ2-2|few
CSARVPGSMNTGELFF
TGCAGTGCTAGAGTCCCCGGCTCTATGAACACCGGGGAGCTGTTTTTT
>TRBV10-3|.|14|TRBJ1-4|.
CAISSGQLGEKLFF
TGTGCCATCAGTTCTGGGCAGCTAGGGGAAAAACTGTTTTTT
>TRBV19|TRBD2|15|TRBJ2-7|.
CASSILAGASYEQYF
TGTGCCAGTAGTATTCTAGCGGGGGCCTCCTACGAGCAGTACTTC
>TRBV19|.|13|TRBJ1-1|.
CASRPLGATEAFF
TGTGCCAGTAGGCCGTTAGGGGCCACTGAAGCTTTCTTT
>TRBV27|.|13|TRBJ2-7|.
CASSFQWVYEQYF
TGTGCCAGCAGTTTCCAGTGGGTATACGAGCAGTACTTC